This T cell receptor beta chain is from a study of T cells in Graves' hyperthyroidism and ophthalmopathy. Study as a whole: The initial diagnosis was the point when peripheral blood was collected, ahead of any treatment. Study results and limitations: Most thyroid clonotypes expanded above 0.001 appeared in blood too.

The CDR3 sequence is 15 residues long. Trimming took off 5 bases at V and 2 bases at J, with 12 bases between the two ends. Amplification yielded TCR beta CDR3 regions, with RNA transcripts as the source. The TCR CDR3 was amplified in a first-round RT-PCR using the HTBI primer set. TCRdb called the multiplex PCR reads again in MiXCR, with one record for every CDR3 protein. Of over 250,000 distinct CDR3 sequences in the sample, 20% to 25% were seen once. This clonotype was recorded many times. Its target is unknown. This clonotype was obtained from a man in his forties with Graves' hyperthyroidism that later progressed to Graves' ophthalmopathy. Sequencing was carried out using blood. V gene TRBV12-3 or TRBV12-4 combines with J gene TRBJ2-2; no definite D call. For the CDR3, the DNA is TGTGCCAGCAGTCGGCACGCCTTCAACACCGGGGAGCTGTTTTTT. This codes for CASSRHAFNTGELFF.